The 8 T cell receptor beta chains presented below share a single source sample, sequenced in a study of blood T cell repertoires in COVID-19. Profiling relied on immunoSEQ multiplex PCR, and the TCRdb table lists in-frame clones only, not all of them. The data contain over 85,000 clones, roughly 86% of them singletons. Sequenced: peripheral blood. These receptors were collected from a human donor in a cohort sampled during active COVID-19.

The chain uses TRBV16 and TRBJ2-7; D perhaps matches TRBD1 (5 bases). CDR1 and CDR2 from the germline V gene are KGHSY and FQNENV. The CDR3 has 13 residues. The V and J ends lost 1 base and 6 bases respectively, with 10 bases between them. CDR3 residues: CASSQFQGSEQYF. Here the CDR3 DNA reads TGTGCCAGCAGCCAATTCCAGGGCTCCGAGCAGTACTTC.

The chain has TRBV6-2 or TRBV6-3 and TRBJ2-5; the D is unclear. Germline V gene sequence: CDR1 MNHEY, CDR2 SVGEGT. V lost 6 bases and J 4 bases, leaving 12 bases between the germline ends. This CDR3 is built from 13 residues. The CDR3 DNA is TGTGCCAGCAGCATATACACCCTAGAGACCCAGTACTTC. Translating gives CASSIYTLETQYF.

V is TRBV9 and J is TRBJ2-7, with D perhaps TRBD2 (6 bases). Trimming shortened V by 4 bases and J by 3 bases, and 14 bases separated the two germline ends. CDR1 is SGDLS and CDR2 is YYNGEE in the germline V gene. The CDR3 contains 14 residues. Here the CDR3 reads CASSPGDGSYEQYF. DNA for the CDR3: TGTGCCAGCAGCCCGGGGGACGGGAGCTACGAGCAGTACTTC.

This chain connects TRBV19 to TRBJ2-1; 11 positions match TRBD2. V gave up 5 bases and J gave up 7 bases; unmatched junction bases: 10. Germline loops: CDR1 LNHDA, CDR2 SQIVND (reference sequence). The CDR3 sequence is 16 residues long. The CDR3 here is CASSALGLAGGNEQFF. For the CDR3, the DNA is TGTGCCAGTAGTGCCCTAGGACTAGCGGGCGGGAATGAGCAGTTCTTC.

In its sample, this clone was seen a few times. J is TRBJ2-2 and V is TRBV2; 8 nucleotides align to TRBD1. The CDR3 length is 16 residues. Trimming removed 7 bases from V and 1 base from J; junction bases left unmatched: 8. Germline V gene data show CDR1 as SNHLY and CDR2 as FYNNEI. The CDR3 spells CASTIGQGRNTGELFF. Written as DNA, the CDR3 is TGTGCCAGCACCATAGGACAGGGCCGGAACACCGGGGAGCTGTTTTTT. The full variable domain, with the rest looked up from reference TRBV2 and TRBJ2-2, is EPEVTQTPSHQVTQMGQEVILRCVPISNHLYFYWYRQILGQKVEFLVSFYNNEISEKSEIFDDQFSVERPDGSNFTLKIRSTKLEDSAMYFCASTIGQGRNTGELFFGEGSRLTVL.

The chain carries TRBV18 and TRBJ2-3; a weak D match, TRBD1 (5 bases). CDR1 is KGHSH, CDR2 LQKENI, per germline. V lost 3 bases and J 3 bases, leaving 16 bases between the germline ends. This CDR3 is built from 16 residues. The CDR3 DNA follows: TGTGCCAGCTCACCCCAACTTGGGGCTCGGACAGATACGCAGTATTTT. Protein product: CASSPQLGARTDTQYF.

The chain employs TRBV13 and TRBJ2-6; maybe TRBD2 (5 bases). V gave up 4 bases and J gave up 0 bases, with 16 bases separating them. The germline gives CDR1 PRHDT, CDR2 FYEKMQ (reference sequence). This CDR3 contains 18 residues. CDR3 bases: TGTGCCAGCAGCTATCTCCGTCGGGGTTACTCTGGGGCCAACGTCCTGACTTTC. This sequence encodes CASSYLRRGYSGANVLTF.

The V and J genes are TRBV5-1 and TRBJ2-3, with TRBD2 matching over 10 bases. Germline values: CDR1 SGHRS, CDR2 YFSETQ. V dropped 0 bases and J dropped 5; count of bases not matched to a gene: 9. This CDR3 spans 17 amino acids. CDR3 nucleotide sequence: TGCGCCAGCAGCTTGGTGGCTAGCGGGAGCTCGGGAGATACGCAGTATTTT. Its protein is CASSLVASGSSGDTQYF.